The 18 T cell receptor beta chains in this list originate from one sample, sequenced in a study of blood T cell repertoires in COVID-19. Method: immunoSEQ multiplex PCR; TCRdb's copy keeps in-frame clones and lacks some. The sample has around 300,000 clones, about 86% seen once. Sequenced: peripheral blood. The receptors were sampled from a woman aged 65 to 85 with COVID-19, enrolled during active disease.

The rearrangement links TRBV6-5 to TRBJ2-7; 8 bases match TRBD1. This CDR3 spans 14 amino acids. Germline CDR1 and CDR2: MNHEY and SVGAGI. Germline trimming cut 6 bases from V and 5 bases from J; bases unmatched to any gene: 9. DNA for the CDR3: TGTGCCAGCAGGACAGGGGTCAACGCGGACGAGCAGTACTTC. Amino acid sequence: CASRTGVNADEQYF.

The CDR3 is CASSLARGAFTDTQYF. DNA of the CDR3: TGTGCCAGCAGCTTGGCTCGGGGGGCCTTCACAGATACGCAGTATTTT. The chain combines TRBV5-8 with TRBJ2-3; the D gene is possibly TRBD2 (7 bases). CDR1 and CDR2 from the germline V gene are SGHTS and YDEGEE. The CDR3 length is 16 residues. V lost 0 bases, J lost 2 bases, and 13 bases lay in between.

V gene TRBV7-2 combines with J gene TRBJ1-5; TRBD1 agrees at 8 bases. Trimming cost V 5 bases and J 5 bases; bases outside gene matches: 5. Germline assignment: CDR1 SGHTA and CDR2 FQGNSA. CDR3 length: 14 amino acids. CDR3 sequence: CASSPPGGYQPQHF. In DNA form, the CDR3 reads TGTGCCAGCAGCCCGCCAGGGGGCTATCAGCCCCAGCATTTT.

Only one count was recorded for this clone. In DNA form, the CDR3 reads TGTGCCAGCAGTCCTGGGACAGGGAGCGCAGATACGCAGTATTTT. It codes for CASSPGTGSADTQYF. The rearrangement uses TRBV2 and TRBJ2-3; 9 bases align to TRBD1. Germline CDR1 SNHLY, CDR2 FYNNEI. J lost 4 bases, V lost 5 bases, and 7 bases had no gene match. The CDR3 has 15 residues.

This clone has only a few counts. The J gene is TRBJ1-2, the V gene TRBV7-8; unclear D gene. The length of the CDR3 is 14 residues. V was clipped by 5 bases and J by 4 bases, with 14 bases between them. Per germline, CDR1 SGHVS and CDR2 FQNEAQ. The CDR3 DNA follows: TGTGCCAGCAGCCTTCGACATCCTGGCTATGGCTACACCTTC. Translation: CASSLRHPGYGYTF.

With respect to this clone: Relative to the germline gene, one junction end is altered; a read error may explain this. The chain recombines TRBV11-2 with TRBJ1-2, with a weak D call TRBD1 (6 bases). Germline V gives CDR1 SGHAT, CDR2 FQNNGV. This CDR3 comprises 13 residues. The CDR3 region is CASSLPGAPTLFF. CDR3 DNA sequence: TGTGCCAGCAGCTTACCAGGGGCCCCGACCCTATTCTTC. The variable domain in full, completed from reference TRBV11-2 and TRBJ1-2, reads EAGVAQSPRYKIIEKRQSVAFWCNPISGHATLYWYQQILGQGPKLLIQFQNNGVVDDSQLPKDRFSAERLKGVDSTLKIQPAKLEDSAVYLCASSLPGAPTLFFGSGTRLTVV.

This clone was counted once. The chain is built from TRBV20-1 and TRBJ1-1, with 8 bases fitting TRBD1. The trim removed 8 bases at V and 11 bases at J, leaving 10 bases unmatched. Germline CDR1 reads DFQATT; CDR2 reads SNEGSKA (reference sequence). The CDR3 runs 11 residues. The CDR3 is CSQFRQGLAFF. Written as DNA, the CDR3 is TGCAGTCAATTTAGACAGGGGTTGGCTTTCTTT.

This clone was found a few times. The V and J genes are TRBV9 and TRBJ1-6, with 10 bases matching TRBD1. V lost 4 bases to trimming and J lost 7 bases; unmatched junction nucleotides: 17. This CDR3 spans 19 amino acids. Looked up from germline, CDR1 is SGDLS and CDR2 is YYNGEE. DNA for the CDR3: TGTGCCAGCAGCCCCAGTCCCGGGACAGGGGCGAATGGGAATTCACCCCTCCACTTT. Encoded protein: CASSPSPGTGANGNSPLHF. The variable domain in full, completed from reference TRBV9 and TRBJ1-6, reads DSGVTQTPKHLITATGQRVTLRCSPRSGDLSVYWYQQSLDQGLQFLIQYYNGEERAKGNILERFSAQQFPDLHSELNLSSLELGDSALYFCASSPSPGTGANGNSPLHFGNGTRLTVT.

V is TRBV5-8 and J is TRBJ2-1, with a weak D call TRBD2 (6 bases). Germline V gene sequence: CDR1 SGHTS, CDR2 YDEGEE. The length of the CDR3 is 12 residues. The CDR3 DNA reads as TGTGCGGAGGGGTTGCCCTACAATGAGCAGTTCTTC. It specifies CAEGLPYNEQFF. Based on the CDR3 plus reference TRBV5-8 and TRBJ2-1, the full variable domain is EAGVTQSPTHLIKTRGQQATLRCSPISGHTSVYWYQQALGLGLQFLLWYDEGEERNRGNFPPRFSGRQFPNYSSELNVNALELEDSALYLCAEGLPYNEQFFGPGTRLTVL.

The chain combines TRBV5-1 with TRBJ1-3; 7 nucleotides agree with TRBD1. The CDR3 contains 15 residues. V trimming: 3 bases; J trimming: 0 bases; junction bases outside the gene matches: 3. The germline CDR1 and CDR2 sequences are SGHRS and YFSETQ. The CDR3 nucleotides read TGCGCCAGCAGCTCGACAGGGAGCTCTGGAAACACCATATATTTT. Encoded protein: CASSSTGSSGNTIYF. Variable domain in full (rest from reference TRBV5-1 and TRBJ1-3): KAGVTQTPRYLIKTRGQQVTLSCSPISGHRSVSWYQQTPGQGLQFLFEYFSETQRNKGNFPGRFSGRQFSNSRSEMNVSTLELGDSALYLCASSSTGSSGNTIYFGEGSWLTVV.

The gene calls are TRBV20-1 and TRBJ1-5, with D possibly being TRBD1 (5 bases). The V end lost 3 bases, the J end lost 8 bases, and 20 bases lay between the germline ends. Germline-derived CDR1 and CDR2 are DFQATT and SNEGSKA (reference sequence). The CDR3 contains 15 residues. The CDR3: CSASEPGWYEEPQHF. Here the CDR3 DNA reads TGCAGTGCTAGTGAGCCAGGGTGGTATGAAGAGCCCCAGCATTTT.

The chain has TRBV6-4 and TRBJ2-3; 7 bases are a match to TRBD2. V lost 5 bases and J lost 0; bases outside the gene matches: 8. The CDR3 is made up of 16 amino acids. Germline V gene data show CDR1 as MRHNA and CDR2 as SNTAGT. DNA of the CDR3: TGTGCCAGCAGTTCCCTCGGGGGGACTAGCACAGATACGCAGTATTTT. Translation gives CASSSLGGTSTDTQYF.

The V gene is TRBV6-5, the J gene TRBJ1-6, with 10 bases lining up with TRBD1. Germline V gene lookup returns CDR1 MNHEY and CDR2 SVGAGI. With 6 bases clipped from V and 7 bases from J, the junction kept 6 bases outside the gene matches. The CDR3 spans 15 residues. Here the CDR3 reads CASRSAGQGNSPLHF. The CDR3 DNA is TGTGCCAGCAGGTCGGCGGGACAGGGGAATTCACCCCTCCACTTT.

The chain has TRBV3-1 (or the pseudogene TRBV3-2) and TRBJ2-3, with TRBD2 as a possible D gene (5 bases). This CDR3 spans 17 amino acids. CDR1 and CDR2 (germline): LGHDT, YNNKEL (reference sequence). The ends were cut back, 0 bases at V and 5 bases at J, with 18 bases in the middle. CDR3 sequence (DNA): TGTGCCAGCAGCCAAGATGAGGCGGGCCAGGATTTAGATACGCAGTATTTT. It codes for CASSQDEAGQDLDTQYF.

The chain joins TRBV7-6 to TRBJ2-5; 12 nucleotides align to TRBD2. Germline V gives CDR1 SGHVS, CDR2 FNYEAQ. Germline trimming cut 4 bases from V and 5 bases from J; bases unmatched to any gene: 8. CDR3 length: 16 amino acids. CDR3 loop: CASSSTSGGSRETQYF. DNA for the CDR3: TGTGCCAGCAGCTCCACTAGCGGGGGGTCACGGGAGACCCAGTACTTC.

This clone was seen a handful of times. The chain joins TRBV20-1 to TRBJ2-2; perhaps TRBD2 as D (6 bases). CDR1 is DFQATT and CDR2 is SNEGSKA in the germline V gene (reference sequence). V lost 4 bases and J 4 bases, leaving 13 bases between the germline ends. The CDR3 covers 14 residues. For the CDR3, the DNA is TGCAGTGCTACTGACCGGAGGGGCACCGGGGAGCTGTTTTTT. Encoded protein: CSATDRRGTGELFF.

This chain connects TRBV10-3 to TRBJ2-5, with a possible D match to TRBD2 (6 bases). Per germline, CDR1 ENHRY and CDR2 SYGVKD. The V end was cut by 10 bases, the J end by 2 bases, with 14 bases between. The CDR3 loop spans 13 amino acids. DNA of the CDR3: TGTGCCAGCCTCGGAGGGCTACAAGAGACCCAGTACTTC. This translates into CASLGGLQETQYF.

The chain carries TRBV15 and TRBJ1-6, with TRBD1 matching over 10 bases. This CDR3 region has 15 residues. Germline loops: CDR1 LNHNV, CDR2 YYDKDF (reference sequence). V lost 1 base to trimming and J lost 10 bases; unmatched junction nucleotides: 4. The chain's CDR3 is CATSRVPGQGSPLHF. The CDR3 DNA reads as TGTGCCACCAGCAGAGTCCCGGGACAGGGGTCACCCCTCCACTTT.